The 28 T cell receptor beta chains below all came from one sample that was sequenced in a study of T cell repertoires in cytomegalovirus infection. TCRdb used MiXCR to reprocess the reads, holding one entry per CDR3 protein. The sample consists of hundreds of thousands of distinct CDR3 sequences, roughly 16% of them appearing once. The sample comprised PBMCs. Receptor source: a human donor in good health (CMV status not recorded). Some clones in this sample may be carry-over from other donors' samples.

The chain recombines TRBV6-1 with TRBJ2-3, with 12 positions matching TRBD2. The V gene's germline CDR1 is MNHNS and CDR2 SASEGT. The CDR3 is made up of 16 amino acids. V shed 5 bases, J shed 4 bases, and the junction held 7 bases outside the gene matches. CDR3 bases: TGTGCCAGCAGTCCCGGACTAGCGGGGCCGGCAGATACGCAGTATTTT. It yields the protein CASSPGLAGPADTQYF.

The chain is built from TRBV2 and TRBJ1-5; a possible D gene is TRBD1 (5 bases). The V and J ends lost 7 bases and 4 bases respectively, with 11 bases between them. The CDR3 length is 13 residues. CDR1 SNHLY and CDR2 FYNNEI come from the germline V gene. The CDR3 sequence: CASMDIPNQPQHF. In nucleotides, the CDR3 is TGTGCCAGCATGGACATTCCGAATCAGCCCCAGCATTTT.

This clonotype occurred a few times. The chain links TRBV11-2 to TRBJ2-7; 8 bases fit TRBD1. The ends lost 1 base at V and 5 bases at J; junction bases unmatched: 7. This CDR3 has 15 residues. Germline V gene sequence: CDR1 SGHAT, CDR2 FQNNGV. The CDR3 loop is CASSLVAGGQDEQYF. The CDR3, as DNA: TGTGCCAGCAGCTTAGTTGCAGGGGGACAGGACGAGCAGTACTTC.

Ten or more counts support this clonotype. This chain connects TRBV7-2 to TRBJ1-1, with D possibly TRBD1 on 5 matching bases. This CDR3 spans 14 amino acids. Trimming removed 5 bases from V and 1 base from J, with 11 bases in between. Per germline, CDR1 SGHTA and CDR2 FQGNSA. CDR3 amino acids: CASSPTGANTEAFF. The CDR3 bases are TGTGCCAGCAGCCCCACAGGAGCGAACACTGAAGCTTTCTTT.

This clonotype was seen only a few times. The chain uses TRBV5-6 and TRBJ2-5, with a tentative D call TRBD2 (6 bases). V lost 5 bases and J lost 9, with 20 bases in between. CDR1 and CDR2 (germline): SGHDT, YYEEEE. The CDR3 has 14 amino acids. The CDR3 nucleotides are TGTGCCAGCAGAGCTTGGGGACCCCGCGGGGCCCAGTACTTC. Its protein product is CASRAWGPRGAQYF.

This clonotype was seen a handful of times. The chain combines TRBV7-9 with TRBJ1-2; the match to TRBD1 covers 10 bases. CDR1 SEHNR and CDR2 FQNEAQ come from the germline V gene (reference sequence). The CDR3 has 14 amino acids. V was clipped by 5 bases and J by 3 bases; unmatched bases: 3. The CDR3, as DNA: TGTGCCAGCAGCGCAGGGACAGGGGACTATGGCTACACCTTC. Translated: CASSAGTGDYGYTF. Using reference TRBV7-9 and TRBJ1-2 for the parts outside the CDR3, the full variable domain is DTGVSQNPRHKITKRGQNVTFRCDPISEHNRLYWYRQTLGQGPEFLTYFQNEAQLEKSRLLSDRFSAERPKGSFSTLEIQRTEQGDSAMYLCASSAGTGDYGYTFGSGTRLTVV.

This clonotype was observed a few times. This chain uses TRBV28 with TRBJ1-5; TRBD1 might be the D (6 bases). Germline CDR1 reads MDHEN; CDR2 reads SYDVKM. CDR3 size: 19 residues. Trimming shortened V by 3 bases and J by 4 bases, and 25 bases separated the two germline ends. In nucleotides, the CDR3 is TGTGCCAGCAGTTTCCCCCACTGGGGGGGAGGACAGCCGAATCAGCCCCAGCATTTT. Protein product: CASSFPHWGGGQPNQPQHF.

Many counts were recorded for this clonotype. The chain carries TRBV4-2 and TRBJ2-5; a weak D match, TRBD2 (7 bases). Trimming left V 1 base short and J 2 bases short, with 20 bases between. Per the germline V gene, CDR1 is LGHNA and CDR2 is YNFKEQ. The CDR3 is made up of 18 amino acids. The CDR3 nucleotides are TGTGCCAGCAGCCAAGGAGGGAGGGGGGGCCTATATCAAGAGACCCAGTACTTC. It specifies CASSQGGRGGLYQETQYF.

This clonotype was seen many times. The J gene is TRBJ2-7, the V gene TRBV6-2 or TRBV6-3, with D possibly matching TRBD1 (5 bases). CDR1 is MNHEY and CDR2 is SVGEGT in the germline V gene. The CDR3 is made up of 14 amino acids. Trimming removed 0 bases at V and 3 bases at J, with 9 bases between. The CDR3 DNA reads TGTGCCAGCAGTTACTCGACCCAGGGCTACGAGCAGTACTTC. It specifies CASSYSTQGYEQYF.

With respect to this clonotype: At one end, the junction sequence differs from germline, possibly due to a read error. The V and J genes are TRBV14 and TRBJ1-5; D unresolved. The CDR3 totals 13 residues. The germline gives CDR1 SGHDN, CDR2 FVKESK. The CDR3 sequence is CASSQGRGQPQHF. The CDR3, as DNA: TGTGCCAGCAGCCAAGGTCGGGGTCAGCCCCAGCATTTC.

The chain has TRBV5-1 and TRBJ2-5; 8 nucleotides line up with TRBD1. There are 15 residues in the CDR3. The J segment lost 4 bases and the V segment lost 0 bases, leaving 5 bases of the junction unmatched. Per the germline V gene, CDR1 is SGHRS and CDR2 is YFSETQ. The CDR3 spells CASSLGQGHPETQYF. CDR3 in DNA: TGCGCCAGCAGCTTGGGACAGGGGCATCCAGAGACCCAGTACTTC. Filled out from reference TRBV5-1 and TRBJ2-5, the complete variable domain reads KAGVTQTPRYLIKTRGQQVTLSCSPISGHRSVSWYQQTPGQGLQFLFEYFSETQRNKGNFPGRFSGRQFSNSRSEMNVSTLELGDSALYLCASSLGQGHPETQYFGPGTRLLVL.

The chain employs TRBV28 and TRBJ1-3, with a tentative D call TRBD1 (6 bases). The germline gives CDR1 MDHEN, CDR2 SYDVKM. Trimming removed 6 bases at V and 5 bases at J, with 11 bases between. The CDR3 covers 13 residues. For the CDR3, the DNA is TGTGCCAGCAGCATCGGACAGAGAAACACCATATATTTT. Translation gives CASSIGQRNTIYF.

This clonotype was observed at least ten times. The V and J genes are TRBV7-2 and TRBJ2-3; TRBD2 matches at 12 bases. J lost 6 bases, V lost 3 bases, and 4 bases had no gene match. This CDR3 has 15 residues. From germline, CDR1 is SGHTA and CDR2 FQGNSA. CDR3 in amino acids: CASSFSSGGADTQYF. Here the CDR3 DNA reads TGTGCCAGCAGCTTTTCTAGCGGGGGGGCCGATACGCAGTATTTT.

The gene calls are TRBV20-1 and TRBJ1-1, with TRBD1 matching 7 bases. This CDR3 contains 13 residues. V shed 4 bases and J 7 bases; nucleotides not matched to a gene: 9. Per germline, CDR1 DFQATT and CDR2 SNEGSKA (reference sequence). CDR3 protein: CSATQGPQIEAFF. CDR3 coding DNA: TGCAGTGCTACACAGGGGCCGCAAATTGAAGCTTTCTTT.

This clonotype has only a few counts. The chain is built from TRBV6-2 or TRBV6-3 and TRBJ1-5; 9 bases are shared with TRBD1. The V gene end was trimmed by 5 bases and the J gene end by 6 bases; junction bases not matched to a gene: 8. The CDR3 spans 15 residues. Germline V CDR1 and CDR2: MNHEY, SVGEGT. CDR3 sequence: CASSQGTGLGQPQHF. CDR3 nucleotides: TGTGCCAGCAGTCAAGGGACAGGGCTCGGTCAGCCCCAGCATTTT.

This clonotype has only a few counts. The chain combines TRBV7-9 with TRBJ1-2, with a weak D call TRBD1 (6 bases). The CDR3 has 14 amino acids. The germline V and J ends were trimmed by 5 bases and 6 bases, with 16 bases remaining between them. Germline values: CDR1 SEHNR, CDR2 FQNEAQ (reference sequence). The DNA of the CDR3 is TGTGCCAGCAGCCCAGGGGTTACGCAGGATGGCTACACCTTC. Encoded protein: CASSPGVTQDGYTF.

CDR3 sequence: CASSSRTGGGFLYGYTF. The CDR3 nucleotides read TGTGCCAGCAGTTCGCGGACAGGGGGCGGATTTCTTTATGGCTACACCTTC. This chain uses TRBV28 with TRBJ1-2; 11 nucleotides line up with TRBD1. Per the germline V gene, CDR1 is MDHEN and CDR2 is SYDVKM. The V gene end was trimmed by 4 bases and the J gene end by 5 bases; junction bases not matched to a gene: 12. The CDR3 runs to 17 residues.

This clonotype has ten or more counts. CDR3 coding DNA: TGTGCCGCCAGGGGAGCAACTAATGAAAAACTGTTTTTT. Amino acid sequence: CAARGATNEKLFF. The chain couples TRBV28 to TRBJ1-4, with a weak D call TRBD1 (6 bases). The CDR3 is made up of 13 amino acids. V lost 11 bases and J 0 bases, leaving 10 bases between the germline ends. The V gene's germline CDR1 is MDHEN and CDR2 SYDVKM. The full variable domain, with the rest looked up from reference TRBV28 and TRBJ1-4, is DVKVTQSSRYLVKRTGEKVFLECVQDMDHENMFWYRQDPGLGLRLIYFSYDVKMKEKGDIPEGYSVSREKKERFSLILESASTNQTSMYLCAARGATNEKLFFGSGTQLSVL.

Only a few counts were recorded for this clonotype. The chain employs TRBV20-1 and TRBJ2-5, with TRBD2 identical over 8 bases. V was clipped by 3 bases and J by 2 bases; unmatched bases: 8. The CDR3 consists of 15 residues. Germline CDR1 DFQATT, CDR2 SNEGSKA (reference sequence). The CDR3 sequence: CSASPRAGGQETQYF. The DNA of the CDR3 is TGCAGTGCTAGTCCCCGGGCGGGGGGTCAAGAGACCCAGTACTTC.

V and J are TRBV6-6 and TRBJ1-2; D not resolved. Trimming stripped 4 bases from V and 4 bases from J, with 16 bases between. Germline V lookup: CDR1 MNHNY, CDR2 SVGAGI (reference sequence). This CDR3 spans 15 amino acids. The CDR3 nucleotides read TGTGCCAGCAGTTCTAGACGGCCTCTCTTCTATGGCTACACCTTC. Residues: CASSSRRPLFYGYTF.

The rearrangement joins TRBV6-5 to TRBJ1-2, with no clear D. Germline lookup yields CDR1 MNHEY and CDR2 SVGAGI. The CDR3 runs 19 residues. The V end was cut by 0 bases, the J end by 4 bases, with 24 bases between. The CDR3 DNA reads TGTGCCAGCAGTTACTCGGGCGGTCCGGGAGGGAGGGCAGGCTATGGCTACACCTTC. This sequence encodes CASSYSGGPGGRAGYGYTF.

The V gene is TRBV15, the J gene TRBJ2-7; D perhaps matches TRBD2 (6 bases). CDR1 and CDR2 (germline): LNHNV, YYDKDF (reference sequence). This CDR3 is 14 amino acids long. V lost 8 bases and J lost 2, with 16 bases in between. CDR3 nucleotides: TGTGCCACCGTCCCACGGAGGGGCCCCTACGAGCAGTACTTC. Translation gives CATVPRRGPYEQYF.

This clonotype was counted only a few times. The rearrangement uses TRBV4-2 and TRBJ2-7; the D gene could be TRBD1 or TRBD2 (5 bases each). CDR3 length equals 14 residues. V lost 3 bases, J lost 0 bases, and 9 bases lay in between. From germline, CDR1 is LGHNA and CDR2 YNFKEQ. As DNA, the CDR3 is TGTGCCAGCAGCCAGCAGGGAGTCTCCTACGAGCAGTACTTC. It encodes CASSQQGVSYEQYF.

The chain uses TRBV27 and TRBJ1-1, with no clear D. CDR1 MNHEY and CDR2 SMNVEV come from the germline V gene (reference sequence). V lost 4 bases to trimming and J lost 5 bases, with 14 bases between them. The CDR3 has 14 amino acids. The CDR3 spells CASSSSGGRTEAFF. In DNA, the CDR3 is TGTGCCAGCAGTTCCAGTGGCGGGCGGACTGAAGCTTTCTTT.

This clonotype was counted at least ten times. The CDR3 DNA reads as TGTGCCAGCGGGCGGAGCACAGATACGCAGTATTTT. This translates into CASGRSTDTQYF. The chain links TRBV6-5 to TRBJ2-3, with D unclear. Germline assignment: CDR1 MNHEY and CDR2 SVGAGI. The V end lost 8 bases, the J end lost 0 bases, and 6 bases lay between the germline ends. The CDR3 is made up of 12 amino acids.

In its sample, this clonotype was seen many times. The chain has TRBV3-1 and TRBJ2-1; no definite D call. The germline V and J ends were trimmed by 1 base and 6 bases, with 10 bases remaining between them. Germline CDR1 reads LGHDT; CDR2 reads YNNKEL (reference sequence). CDR3 length: 14 amino acids. CDR3 sequence reads: CASSQAAQPNEQFF. The CDR3 region has the DNA TGTGCCAGCAGCCAAGCCGCTCAGCCCAATGAGCAGTTCTTC.

This clonotype has more than one count but fewer than ten. The chain couples TRBV3-1 to TRBJ2-3; TRBD1 matches 7 bases. The ends lost 2 bases at V and 0 bases at J; junction bases unmatched: 5. The CDR3 is 16 residues long. The germline CDR1 and CDR2 sequences are LGHDT and YNNKEL (reference sequence). CDR3 in DNA: TGTGCCAGCAGCCAATACAGGGGCACTAGCACAGATACGCAGTATTTT. This codes for CASSQYRGTSTDTQYF.

This clonotype has at least ten counts. The chain carries TRBV7-2 and TRBJ1-6; TRBD1 matches 8 bases. The V gene's germline CDR1 is SGHTA and CDR2 FQGNSA. The CDR3 is made up of 18 amino acids. Trimming removed 2 bases from V and 0 bases from J; junction bases left unmatched: 6. The CDR3 DNA sequence: TGTGCCAGCAGCTTATATGGACAGGGAAGCTCCTATAATTCACCCCTCCACTTT. Encoded protein: CASSLYGQGSSYNSPLHF.